This passage covers 20 T cell receptor beta chains from one sample sequenced in a study of blood T cell repertoires in COVID-19. Measured with immunoSEQ multiplex PCR; TCRdb has only the in-frame clones, and not every one. The sample includes around 230,000 clones, nearly 90% of them seen just once. The specimen sequenced was PBMCs or T cells enriched from blood (not recorded which). These TCRs come from a woman in her twenties or thirties with acute COVID-19.

V is TRBV10-1 and J is TRBJ2-3, with 12 bases matching TRBD2. Germline V CDR1 and CDR2: WNHNN, SYGVQD (reference sequence). After removal of 0 bases from V and 6 bases from J, the junction contained 7 bases not matched to a gene. The CDR3 has 17 amino acids. CDR3 nucleotides: TGCGCCAGCAGTGAGTCGGCTAGCGGGGGGGCCAAGGATACGCAGTATTTT. As protein: CASSESASGGAKDTQYF.

V and J are TRBV19 and TRBJ1-4; D possibly corresponds to TRBD1 (6 bases). Trimming removed 3 bases at V and 3 bases at J, with 14 bases between. CDR3 length: 16 amino acids. Germline CDR1 reads LNHDA; CDR2 reads SQIVND (reference sequence). As DNA, the CDR3 is TGTGCCAGTAGTATCTCGCCAGGGGTGGCTAATGAAAAACTGTTTTTT. This codes for CASSISPGVANEKLFF. Drawing the rest from reference TRBV19 and TRBJ1-4, the complete variable domain is DGGITQSPKYLFRKEGQNVTLSCEQNLNHDAMYWYRQDPGQGLRLIYYSQIVNDFQKGDIAEGYSVSREKKESFPLTVTSAQKNPTAFYLCASSISPGVANEKLFFGSGTQLSVL.

The CDR3 is CASRTDGATNEKLFF. The CDR3 DNA sequence: TGTGCCAGCAGAACCGACGGAGCAACTAATGAAAAACTGTTTTTT. V gene TRBV7-9 combines with J gene TRBJ1-4; no reliable D call. This CDR3 has 15 residues. Deletions cut 6 bases from V and 0 bases from J, with 11 bases between. Germline lookup yields CDR1 SEHNR and CDR2 FQNEAQ (reference sequence). The variable domain in full, with the rest retrieved from reference TRBV7-9 and TRBJ1-4, is DTGVSQNPRHKITKRGQNVTFRCDPISEHNRLYWYRQTLGQGPEFLTYFQNEAQLEKSRLLSDRFSAERPKGSFSTLEIQRTEQGDSAMYLCASRTDGATNEKLFFGSGTQLSVL.

This chain uses TRBV29-1 with TRBJ2-7, with TRBD2 matching 13 bases. Germline lookup yields CDR1 SQVTM and CDR2 ANQGSEA. This CDR3 has 14 amino acids. V dropped 6 bases and J dropped 2; count of bases not matched to a gene: 4. The CDR3 coding sequence is TGCAGCGTGATGGGACTAGCGGGGACCTACGAGCAGTACTTC. Its translation is CSVMGLAGTYEQYF.

The rearrangement joins TRBV11-2 to TRBJ2-7, with TRBD2 as a possible D gene (5 bases). The V end lost 5 bases, the J end lost 0 bases, and 11 bases lay between the germline ends. Germline lookup yields CDR1 SGHAT and CDR2 FQNNGV. This CDR3 contains 14 residues. The CDR3 DNA reads as TGTGCCAGCAGCCCGCGACTAAGCTCCTACGAGCAGTACTTC. As protein: CASSPRLSSYEQYF.

A word on this clone: Other DNA sequences in this sample translate to the same CDR3. The chain is built from TRBV9 and TRBJ1-6; the D gene is possibly TRBD1 (5 bases). Germline loops: CDR1 SGDLS, CDR2 YYNGEE. V was pared by 0 bases and J by 9 bases, with 10 bases between. This CDR3 is 14 amino acids long. CDR3 nucleotide sequence: TGTGCCAGCAGCGTAGAGCAGGGTGGTTCACCCCTCCACTTT. This gives the protein CASSVEQGGSPLHF.

This clone appeared once. CDR3 in DNA: TGTGCCAGCAGCTCCCCACCAGCTGGGGGGGGAACCGGGGAGCTGTTTTTT. Translated: CASSSPPAGGGTGELFF. The V call is TRBV28, the J call TRBJ2-2, with 7 bases matching TRBD2. V was pared by 6 bases and J by 5 bases, with 15 bases of the junction left unmatched. Germline CDR1 reads MDHEN; CDR2 reads SYDVKM. The CDR3 runs to 17 residues.

Only one count was recorded for this clone. The chain is built from TRBV6-5 and TRBJ2-7; 8 bases map to TRBD1. Germline V lookup: CDR1 MNHEY, CDR2 SVGAGI. J lost 5 bases, V lost 7 bases, and 10 bases had no gene match. The CDR3 has 14 residues. CDR3 bases: TGTGCCAGCACCACGGCAGGGGGCATCAACGAGCAGTACTTC. Translated, it gives CASTTAGGINEQYF.

The genes are TRBV29-1 and TRBJ1-2, with a weak D call TRBD1 (5 bases). Germline assignment: CDR1 SQVTM and CDR2 ANQGSEA. The CDR3 runs to 14 residues. V was shortened by 7 bases and J by 4 bases, with 19 bases between the two germline ends. The DNA of the CDR3 is TGCAGCGACAGAGACGGTCTGGGGGGCTATGGCTACACCTTC. Amino acids: CSDRDGLGGYGYTF.

The rearrangement uses TRBV18 and TRBJ1-1, with D unclear. The CDR3 runs 16 residues. The V gene's germline CDR1 is KGHSH and CDR2 LQKENI. V gave up 2 bases and J gave up 0 bases, with 13 bases separating them. The CDR3 DNA sequence: TGTGCCAGCTCACCATACAGATTTGCAATGAACACTGAAGCTTTCTTT. Amino acid sequence: CASSPYRFAMNTEAFF.

This clone was detected only a few times. The rearrangement joins TRBV5-1 to TRBJ2-2; D gene unclear. The germline V gene has CDR1 SGHRS and CDR2 YFSETQ. The CDR3 spans 15 residues. The V gene lost 5 bases and the J gene lost 0 bases, with 11 bases spanning the gap. The CDR3 bases are TGCGCCAGCAGTCTTCACGGTACGAACACCGGGGAGCTGTTTTTT. This gives the protein CASSLHGTNTGELFF.

V is TRBV20-1 and J is TRBJ2-7; TRBD2 agrees at 10 bases. V gave up 3 bases and J gave up 9 bases; unmatched junction bases: 14. Germline CDR1 and CDR2: DFQATT and SNEGSKA (reference sequence). This CDR3 comprises 15 residues. CDR3 region: CSASGRQLAGISQYF. In DNA, the CDR3 is TGCAGTGCTAGTGGGCGACAACTAGCGGGGATTTCGCAGTACTTC.

The V call is TRBV6-5, the J call TRBJ1-4, with 9 nucleotides matching TRBD1. CDR3 length: 13 amino acids. Germline CDR1 MNHEY, CDR2 SVGAGI. V trimming: 8 bases; J trimming: 7 bases; junction bases outside the gene matches: 5. The chain's CDR3 is CASSGQGSEKLFF. The CDR3 DNA is TGTGCCAGCTCCGGACAGGGGTCTGAAAAACTGTTTTTT.

The V gene is TRBV18, the J gene TRBJ2-1; D is possibly TRBD2 (6 bases). CDR3 length: 15 amino acids. Trimming took off 3 bases at V and 2 bases at J, with 11 bases between the two ends. Per germline, CDR1 KGHSH and CDR2 LQKENI. The CDR3 region has the DNA TGTGCCAGCTCACCCCTCGCGGGGACCTACAATGAGCAGTTCTTC. Its protein is CASSPLAGTYNEQFF.

V and J are TRBV6-5 and TRBJ1-2; D ambiguous. There are 12 residues in the CDR3. V shed 2 bases and J shed 6 bases, with 7 bases lying between them. The germline V gene encodes CDR1 MNHEY and CDR2 SVGAGI. The CDR3 region has the DNA TGTGCCAGCAGTTACGGTAGAAATGGCTACACCTTC. Amino acids: CASSYGRNGYTF.

This sequence joins TRBV5-4 and TRBJ1-1; D possibly corresponds to TRBD1 (5 bases). There are 17 residues in the CDR3. The germline CDR1 and CDR2 sequences are SGHNT and YYREEE (reference sequence). V lost 2 bases and J 3 bases, leaving 20 bases between the germline ends. The CDR3, as DNA: TGTGCCAGCAGCTTAGATAGGGGCGCCGGTAGGTACACTGAAGCTTTCTTT. Translating it yields CASSLDRGAGRYTEAFF.

This rearrangement joins TRBV10-1 to TRBJ2-3; 7 positions match TRBD2. V lost 8 bases and J lost 4; bases outside the gene matches: 6. The CDR3 consists of 13 residues. Germline CDR1 and CDR2: WNHNN and SYGVQD (reference sequence). The CDR3 sequence: CASGPGGADTQYF. The DNA for the CDR3 is TGCGCCAGCGGCCCGGGAGGAGCAGATACGCAGTATTTT.

The V call is TRBV19, the J call TRBJ2-1; TRBD1 matches at 7 bases. The CDR3 is 14 residues long. From germline, CDR1 is LNHDA and CDR2 SQIVND (reference sequence). V lost 6 bases and J lost 7; bases outside the gene matches: 9. In DNA form, the CDR3 reads TGTGCCAGTAGAAGTCCAGGGGGTCGAAATGAGCAGTTCTTC. This sequence encodes CASRSPGGRNEQFF.

CDR3 residues: CASSPGLQETQYF. CDR3 nucleotide sequence: TGCGCCAGCTCCCCGGGACTCCAAGAGACCCAGTACTTC. The rearrangement uses TRBV10-1 and TRBJ2-5, with D tentatively TRBD2 (6 bases). The CDR3 loop spans 13 amino acids. V dropped 8 bases and J dropped 1 base, with 11 bases sitting between them. Germline values: CDR1 WNHNN, CDR2 SYGVQD (reference sequence).

The chain joins TRBV5-6 to TRBJ2-7; TRBD2 agrees at 11 bases. The CDR3 contains 16 residues. CDR1 is SGHDT and CDR2 is YYEEEE in the germline V gene. V was pared by 1 base and J by 3 bases, with 6 bases of the junction left unmatched. The CDR3 DNA reads TGTGCCAGCAGCTTGTATGCTAGCGGGGGGATCTACGAGCAGTACTTC. Amino acid sequence: CASSLYASGGIYEQYF.